This is a list of T cell receptor beta chains from one sample in a study of sequential checkpoint blockade in melanoma. This table comes from immunoSEQ multiplex PCR, and its TCRdb copy is limited to in-frame clones, with some not included. The data contain around 26,000 clones, 77% of them singletons. The sequencing used CD8+ T cells sorted from blood (inferred from file names), collected from a patient given nivolumab and ipilimumab in sequence. These receptors came from a human donor with melanoma. Both conserved end residues are part of each CDR3. A D gene is named only where the DNA matches it firmly. Clone size, where shown, is once, few, many, or a class for clones that have expanded.

v_gene,d_gene,j_gene,abundance,CDR3aa,CDR3nt
TRBV2,TRBD2,TRBJ2-5,.,CASSLAGGPQETQYF,TGTGCCAGCAGTCTAGCGGGAGGACCCCAAGAGACCCAGTACTTC
TRBV4-3,.,TRBJ2-7,.,CASSHRGNGLNEQYF,TGCGCCAGCAGCCACAGGGGGAATGGACTAAACGAGCAGTACTTC
TRBV4-2,.,TRBJ1-1,once,CASSQKRMRNTEAFF,TGTGCCAGCAGCCAAAAGAGAATGAGGAACACTGAAGCTTTCTTT
TRBV10-2,.,TRBJ1-2,.,CASSEFEGYSLGYTF,TGCGCCAGCAGTGAGTTTGAGGGATATTCCCTAGGCTACACCTTC
TRBV19,.,TRBJ1-5,.,CASSLRSDNQPQHF,TGTGCCAGTAGTCTGAGGTCCGACAATCAGCCCCAGCATTTT
TRBV6-6,.,TRBJ1-1,.,CASRLGQNTEAFF,TGTGCCAGCAGATTAGGACAGAACACTGAAGCTTTCTTT
TRBV5-6,.,TRBJ1-1,.,CASSFPGGLNTEAFF,TGTGCCAGCAGCTTTCCGGGGGGCTTGAACACTGAAGCTTTCTTT
TRBV7-9,TRBD1,TRBJ1-2,few,CASSLVAWQGVYGYTF,TGTGCCAGCAGCTTAGTAGCGTGGCAGGGGGTATACGGCTACACCTTC
TRBV4-1,TRBD1,TRBJ2-2,.,CASSQPSGTGYGELFF,TGCGCCAGCAGCCAGCCCTCCGGGACAGGGTACGGGGAGCTGTTTTTT
TRBV4-3,TRBD1,TRBJ1-5,.,CASSPELQGLEPQHF,TGCGCCAGCAGCCCAGAATTACAGGGGTTGGAGCCCCAGCATTTT
TRBV9,TRBD1,TRBJ2-5,.,CASSETGGETQYF,TGTGCCAGCAGCGAAACAGGGGGGGAGACCCAGTACTTC
TRBV19,TRBD1,TRBJ2-1,few,CASTKDRGDNEQFF,TGTGCCAGTACCAAGGACAGGGGGGACAATGAGCAGTTCTTC
TRBV7-9,.,TRBJ2-7,.,CASSVADRGWSSYEQYF,TGTGCCAGCAGCGTAGCAGATCGCGGGTGGAGCTCCTACGAGCAGTACTTC
TRBV7-9,TRBD2,TRBJ2-1,.,CASSLGASGGIEQFF,TGTGCCAGCAGCTTAGGGGCTAGCGGGGGGATTGAGCAGTTCTTC
TRBV19,TRBD1,TRBJ2-3,.,CATDQGAADTQYF,TGTGCCACCGACCAGGGGGCCGCAGATACGCAGTATTTT
TRBV5-6,.,TRBJ1-5,few,CASTHGGQPQHF,TGTGCCAGCACCCACGGGGGTCAGCCCCAGCATTTT
TRBV9,.,TRBJ2-2,.,CASGQTNTGELFF,TGTGCCAGCGGACAGACGAACACCGGGGAGCTGTTTTTT